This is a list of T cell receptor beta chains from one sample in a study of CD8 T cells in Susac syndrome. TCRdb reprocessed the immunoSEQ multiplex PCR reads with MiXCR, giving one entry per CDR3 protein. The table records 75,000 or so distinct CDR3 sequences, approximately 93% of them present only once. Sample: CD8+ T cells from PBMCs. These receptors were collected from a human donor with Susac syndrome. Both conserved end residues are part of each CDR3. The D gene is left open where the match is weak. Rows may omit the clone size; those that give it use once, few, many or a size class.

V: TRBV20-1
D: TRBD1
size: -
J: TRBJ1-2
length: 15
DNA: TGCAGTGCTAGTCGATGGGACAGACTTTTCTATGGCTACACCTTC
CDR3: CSASRWDRLFYGYTF

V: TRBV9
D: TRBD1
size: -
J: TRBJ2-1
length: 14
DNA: TGTGCCAGCAGCGCCGGGACAGGGGGGAATGAGCAGTTCTTC
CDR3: CASSAGTGGNEQFF

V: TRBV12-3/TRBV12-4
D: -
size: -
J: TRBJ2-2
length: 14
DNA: TGTGCCAGCAGTTTTTGGTCAGTGGACCGGGAGCTGTTTTTT
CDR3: CASSFWSVDRELFF

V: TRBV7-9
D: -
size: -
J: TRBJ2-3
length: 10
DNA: TGTGCCAGCACCAGGGATACGCAGTATTTT
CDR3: CASTRDTQYF

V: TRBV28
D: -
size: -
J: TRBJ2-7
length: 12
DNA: TGTGCCAGCAGTTCCTCTCGGTACGAGCAGTACTTC
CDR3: CASSSSRYEQYF

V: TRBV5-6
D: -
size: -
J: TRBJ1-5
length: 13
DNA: TGTGCCAGCAGCCCAAGGGAGTCGCAGCCCCAGCATTTT
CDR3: CASSPRESQPQHF

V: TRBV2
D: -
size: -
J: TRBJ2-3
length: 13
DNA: TGTGCCAGCAGTGAAGGGTCGGCAGATACGCAGTATTTT
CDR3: CASSEGSADTQYF

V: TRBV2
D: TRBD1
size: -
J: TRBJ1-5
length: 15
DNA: TGTGCCAGCAGCGGGGACAGTCCTAGCAATCAGCCCCAGCATTTT
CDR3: CASSGDSPSNQPQHF

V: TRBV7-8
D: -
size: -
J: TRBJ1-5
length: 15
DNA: TGTGCCAGCAGCTTAGCTGGTCCTAGCAATCAGCCCCAGCATTTT
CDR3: CASSLAGPSNQPQHF

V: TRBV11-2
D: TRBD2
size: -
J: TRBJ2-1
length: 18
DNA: TGTGCCAGCAGCTATAGCGGGGGGGTGGATACTTTCTACAATGAGCAGTTCTTC
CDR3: CASSYSGGVDTFYNEQFF

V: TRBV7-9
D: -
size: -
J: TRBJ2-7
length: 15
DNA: TGTGCCAGCAGCTTACCAGCGGGCCCCCTTTACGAGCAGTACTTC
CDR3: CASSLPAGPLYEQYF

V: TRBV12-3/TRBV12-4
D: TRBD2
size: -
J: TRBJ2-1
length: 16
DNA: TGTGCCAGCAGGGCCCATGGCGGGGGAATGGGAAATGAGCAGTTCTTC
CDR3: CASRAHGGGMGNEQFF

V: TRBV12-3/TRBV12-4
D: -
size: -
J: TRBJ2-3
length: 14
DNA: TGTGCCAGCAGCCCTCTGAGGGCCACAGATACGCAGTATTTT
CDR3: CASSPLRATDTQYF

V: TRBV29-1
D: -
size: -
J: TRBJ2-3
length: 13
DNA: TGCAGCGTTGTAAGGGCTAACACAGATACGCAGTATTTT
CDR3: CSVVRANTDTQYF

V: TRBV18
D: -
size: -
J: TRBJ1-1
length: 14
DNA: TGTGCCAGCTCACCCGCGAAATTCGGGCTCGAAGCTTTCTTT
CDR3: CASSPAKFGLEAFF

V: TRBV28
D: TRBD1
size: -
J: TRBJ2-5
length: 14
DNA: TGTGCCGGCTCCATGGGGACAGGCCAAGAGACCCAGTACTTC
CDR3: CAGSMGTGQETQYF

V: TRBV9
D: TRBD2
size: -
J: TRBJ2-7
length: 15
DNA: TGTGCCAGCAGCGTAGCGGCGGGAGAAGGCTACGAGCAGTACTTC
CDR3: CASSVAAGEGYEQYF

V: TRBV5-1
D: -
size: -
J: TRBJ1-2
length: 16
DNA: TGCGCCAGCAGCTTGACGTCCGGGACGGAGGTCTATGGCTACACCTTC
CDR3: CASSLTSGTEVYGYTF

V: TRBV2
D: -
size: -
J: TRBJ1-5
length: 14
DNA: TGTGCCAGCAGTGCACCAGCTAGCAATCAGCCCCAGCATTTT
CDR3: CASSAPASNQPQHF

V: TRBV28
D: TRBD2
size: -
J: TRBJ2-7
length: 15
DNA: TGTGCCAGCAGCAGGACTAGCGGGAGCGCCTACGAGCAGTACTTC
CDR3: CASSRTSGSAYEQYF

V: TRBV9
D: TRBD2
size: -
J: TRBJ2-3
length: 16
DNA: TGTGCCAGCAGTGAGAAACTAGCGGGAGTTCGAGATACGCAGTATTTT
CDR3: CASSEKLAGVRDTQYF

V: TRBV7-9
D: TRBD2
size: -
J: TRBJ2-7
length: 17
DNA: TGTGCCAGCAGCTCCTCCCCCGGGACTAGCGGATCCTACGAGCAGTACTTC
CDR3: CASSSSPGTSGSYEQYF

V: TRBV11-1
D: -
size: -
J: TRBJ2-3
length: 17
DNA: TGTGCCAGCAGCTTTAATCCGACAGAGTATAGCACAGATACGCAGTATTTT
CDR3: CASSFNPTEYSTDTQYF

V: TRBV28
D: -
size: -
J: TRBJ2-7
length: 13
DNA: TGTGCCAGCAGTTTTTGGGGGAGCTACGAGCAGTACTTC
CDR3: CASSFWGSYEQYF

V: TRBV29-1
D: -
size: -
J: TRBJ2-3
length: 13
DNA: TGCAGCGTTGAAGATCTCGGGACAGATACGCAGTATTTT
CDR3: CSVEDLGTDTQYF

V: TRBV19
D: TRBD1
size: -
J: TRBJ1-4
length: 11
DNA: TGTGCCAGTCGGACAGGTCGAGAACTGTTTTTT
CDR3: CASRTGRELFF

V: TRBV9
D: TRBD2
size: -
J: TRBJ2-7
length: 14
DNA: TGTGCCAGCAGTCAGGTGGGAGGGCCTTACGAGCAGTACTTC
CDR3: CASSQVGGPYEQYF

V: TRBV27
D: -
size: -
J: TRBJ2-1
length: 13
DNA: TGTGCCAGCAGTTACGGAATAGGGAATGAGCAGTTCTTC
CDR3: CASSYGIGNEQFF

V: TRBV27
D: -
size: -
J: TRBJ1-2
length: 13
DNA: TGTGCCAGCAGTTTAGAGGGCCGAGGGGGCTACACCTTC
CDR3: CASSLEGRGGYTF

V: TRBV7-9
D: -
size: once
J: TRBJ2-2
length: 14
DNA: TGTGCCAGCAGCTTACCAAGACTCGCCGGGGAGCTGTTTTTT
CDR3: CASSLPRLAGELFF

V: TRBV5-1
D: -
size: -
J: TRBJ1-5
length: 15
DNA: TGCGCCAGCAGCTCCCAGGGGCTCACTAATCAGCCCCAGCATTTT
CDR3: CASSSQGLTNQPQHF

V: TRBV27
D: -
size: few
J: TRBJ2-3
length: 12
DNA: TGTGCCAGCAGTTTACCTCCGGATACGCAGTATTTT
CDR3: CASSLPPDTQYF

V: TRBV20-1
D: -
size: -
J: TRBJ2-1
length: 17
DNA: TGCAGTGCTAGAGATCATATTAGCGTGACGACCTACAATGAGCAGTTCTTC
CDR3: CSARDHISVTTYNEQFF

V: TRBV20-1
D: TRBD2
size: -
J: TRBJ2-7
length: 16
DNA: TGCAGTGCTAGAGATACTGATAGCGGGGGCCTCTACGAGCAGTACTTC
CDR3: CSARDTDSGGLYEQYF

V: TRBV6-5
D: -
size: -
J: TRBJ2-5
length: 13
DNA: TGTGCCAGCAACCCTGGGGGTAGAGAGACCCAGTACTTC
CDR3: CASNPGGRETQYF

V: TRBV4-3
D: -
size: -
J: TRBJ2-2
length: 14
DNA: TGCGCCAGCAGCCAGGCAGGGAACAACGTGGAGCTGTTTTTT
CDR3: CASSQAGNNVELFF

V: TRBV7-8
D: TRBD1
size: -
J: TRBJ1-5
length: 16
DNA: TGTGCCAGCAGCTTGGACAGGGGTTCTAGCAATCAGCCCCAGCATTTT
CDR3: CASSLDRGSSNQPQHF

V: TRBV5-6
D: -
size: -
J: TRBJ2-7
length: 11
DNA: TGTGCCAGCAGCTTGGTTAATTCCAGGGACTTC
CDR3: CASSLVNSRDF